A selection of T cell receptor beta chains follows, all from one sample in a study of cytomegalovirus exposure and HLA in healthy donors. Clones were read by immunoSEQ multiplex PCR, and TCRdb kept only the in-frame ones, dropping some. The table includes 100,000 to 150,000 clones, roughly 81% detected once. Sequencing was performed on PBMCs. The receptors stem from a woman aged 25 to 39 in good health and CMV-seronegative. The CDR3 runs from the conserved cysteine through the conserved F or W. The D gene is left open where the match is weak. A row's size may be missing; if present it is once, few, many or a size class.

V	J	D	size	DNA	CDR3
TRBV5-1	TRBJ2-1	NA	NA	TGCGCCAGCAGATTCGGCGGGGCGGTCTACAATGAGCAGTTCTTC	CASRFGGAVYNEQFF
TRBV14	TRBJ2-7	TRBD1	NA	TGTGCCAGCAGTCTATCCGGGACAGGGGGCTACGAGCAGTACTTC	CASSLSGTGGYEQYF
TRBV12-5	TRBJ1-1	NA	NA	TGTGCTAGTGGGACGAGGGCAGGATGGAGCACTGAAGCTTTCTTT	CASGTRAGWSTEAFF
TRBV13	TRBJ2-7	NA	NA	TGTGCCAGCAGCTATAGGGGTTCCGGAGGGTGGTACGAGCAGTACTTC	CASSYRGSGGWYEQYF
TRBV7-8	TRBJ2-7	TRBD2	NA	TGTGCCAGCAGCTTAACAGCGGGGGGTTTCTACGAGCAGTACTTC	CASSLTAGGFYEQYF
TRBV12-5	TRBJ1-4	NA	NA	TGTGCTAGTGGTTTCCTAACCAGACAGTTTAATGAAAAACTGTTTTTT	CASGFLTRQFNEKLFF
TRBV5-1	TRBJ2-3	TRBD1	NA	TGCGCCAGCAGCTTGGCGACAGGGGGCGCGGTAGATACGCAGTATTTT	CASSLATGGAVDTQYF
TRBV5-4	TRBJ2-3	TRBD2	NA	TGTGCCAGCAGCTTACTAGCGGGGGGCACAGATACGCAGTATTTT	CASSLLAGGTDTQYF
TRBV27	TRBJ2-1	NA	NA	TGTGCCAGCAGTTCGGCGCGAGGGAGATACAATGAGCAGTTCTTC	CASSSARGRYNEQFF
TRBV19	TRBJ2-1	NA	NA	TGTGCCAGTACATACAGGACCGGGAATGAGCAGTTCTTC	CASTYRTGNEQFF
TRBV30	TRBJ2-7	NA	NA	TGTGCCTGGAGTGCGAGGACTGAGCCCTACGAGCAGTACTTC	CAWSARTEPYEQYF
TRBV4-2	TRBJ1-2	NA	NA	TGTGCCAGCAGCCAGGCAGACAGGACCCCCTATGGCTACACCTTC	CASSQADRTPYGYTF
TRBV30	TRBJ1-1	NA	once	TGTGCCTGGAGTGCCCGCCTACAGGGCTCGGCTTTCTTT	CAWSARLQGSAFF
TRBV13	TRBJ1-2	NA	NA	TGTGCCAGCAGCTCAGGAGGGGCGCGGGGCTACACCTTC	CASSSGGARGYTF
TRBV7-9	TRBJ2-1	TRBD2	few	TGTGCCAGCAGCTTATCCAGGACTAGCGGCTACAATGAGCAGTTCTTC	CASSLSRTSGYNEQFF
TRBV5-1	TRBJ2-2	TRBD2	NA	TGCGCCAGCAGCCTACAGCCTAGCGGATCGAACACCGGGGAGCTGTTTTTT	CASSLQPSGSNTGELFF
TRBV28	TRBJ2-1	TRBD2	NA	TGTGCCAGCAGGAAGCGGGGGGGCCGAAAAAATGAGCAGTTCTTC	CASRKRGGRKNEQFF
TRBV10-1	TRBJ2-2	TRBD1	NA	TGCGCCAGCAGTGAGGGGGGGACAGGGACCGGGGAGCTGTTTTTT	CASSEGGTGTGELFF
TRBV6-1	TRBJ1-5	NA	few	TGTGCCAGCATGTTGGGCCTCGGTCAGCCCCAGCATTTT	CASMLGLGQPQHF
TRBV4-3	TRBJ1-2	TRBD1	NA	TGCGCCAGCAGCCAAGAACAGGGGGCTAATGGCTACACCTTC	CASSQEQGANGYTF
TRBV9	TRBJ1-2	TRBD1	once	TGTGCCAGCAGCGTAGGGGGGACAGGGTACGACTATGGCTACACCTTC	CASSVGGTGYDYGYTF
TRBV5-8	TRBJ1-3	NA	NA	TGTGCCAGCGGAGAGGGGAGGGTCGGTGGTGGAAACACCATATATTTT	CASGEGRVGGGNTIYF
TRBV28	TRBJ1-1	TRBD1	NA	TGTGCCAGCAATTTGGCCACAACGGGACAGGGCTGGACGAACACTGAAGCTTTCTTT	CASNLATTGQGWTNTEAFF
TRBV7-2	TRBJ2-5	TRBD2	NA	TGTGCCAGCAGCATTACCGGGACTAGAGAGACCCAGTACTTC	CASSITGTRETQYF
TRBV18	TRBJ2-1	TRBD1	NA	TGTGCCAGCTCCCAGGACAGGGGAAATGAGCAGTTCTTC	CASSQDRGNEQFF
TRBV2	TRBJ2-6	TRBD1	few	TGTGCCAGCAGCGGGACAGCACTCTCTGGGGCCAACGTCCTGACTTTC	CASSGTALSGANVLTF
TRBV6-5	TRBJ2-1	NA	few	TGTGCCAGCGAGGGCAGTCACAATGAGCAGTTCTTC	CASEGSHNEQFF
TRBV14	TRBJ1-2	NA	NA	TGTGCCAGCAGCCCTTCTCGAGCCTATGGCTACACCTTC	CASSPSRAYGYTF
TRBV9	TRBJ2-5	TRBD2	NA	TGTGCCAGCAGCGTCACCGGACTAGCGGGCGTAGAGACCCAGTACTTC	CASSVTGLAGVETQYF
TRBV6-5	TRBJ1-1	TRBD1	NA	TGTGCCAGCAGCAAGGACAGGAGACTGAACACTGAAGCTTTCTTT	CASSKDRRLNTEAFF
TRBV27	TRBJ2-1	TRBD2	NA	TGTGCCAGCAGTGCCGGGACTAGCGGGATGATTGAGCAGTTCTTC	CASSAGTSGMIEQFF
TRBV18	TRBJ2-6	TRBD1	NA	TGTGCCAGCTCGGCCGGGACAGGGATCTCTGGGGCCAACGTCCTGACTTTC	CASSAGTGISGANVLTF
TRBV9	TRBJ2-2	TRBD1	NA	TGTGCCAGCAGCGCCGGGTCAGGGGGCCTTCTCAACACCGGGGAGCTGTTTTTT	CASSAGSGGLLNTGELFF
TRBV7-3	TRBJ1-5	NA	NA	TGTGCCAGCAGCTTCTTTTCTCAGCCCCAGCATTTT	CASSFFSQPQHF
TRBV30	TRBJ2-1	TRBD2	NA	TGTGCCTGGAGTGTAGCGGCTAGCGGGGCGTCCTACAATGAGCAGTTCTTC	CAWSVAASGASYNEQFF
TRBV19	TRBJ2-2	TRBD2	NA	TGTGCCAGTAGTAGGGGATGGGGCGGGGGGGTCGCCGGGGAGCTGTTTTTT	CASSRGWGGGVAGELFF